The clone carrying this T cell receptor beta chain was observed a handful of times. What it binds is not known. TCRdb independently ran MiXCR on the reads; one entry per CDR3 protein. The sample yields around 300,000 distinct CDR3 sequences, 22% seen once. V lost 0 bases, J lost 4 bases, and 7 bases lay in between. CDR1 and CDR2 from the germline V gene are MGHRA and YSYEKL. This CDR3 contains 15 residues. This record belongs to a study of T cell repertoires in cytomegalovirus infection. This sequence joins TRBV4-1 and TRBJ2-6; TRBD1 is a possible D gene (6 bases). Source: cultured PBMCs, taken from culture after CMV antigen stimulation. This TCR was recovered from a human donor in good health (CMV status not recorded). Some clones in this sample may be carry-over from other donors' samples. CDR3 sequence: CASSQEGAGANVLTF. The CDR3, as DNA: TGCGCCAGCAGCCAAGAGGGGGCCGGGGCCAACGTCCTGACTTTC.